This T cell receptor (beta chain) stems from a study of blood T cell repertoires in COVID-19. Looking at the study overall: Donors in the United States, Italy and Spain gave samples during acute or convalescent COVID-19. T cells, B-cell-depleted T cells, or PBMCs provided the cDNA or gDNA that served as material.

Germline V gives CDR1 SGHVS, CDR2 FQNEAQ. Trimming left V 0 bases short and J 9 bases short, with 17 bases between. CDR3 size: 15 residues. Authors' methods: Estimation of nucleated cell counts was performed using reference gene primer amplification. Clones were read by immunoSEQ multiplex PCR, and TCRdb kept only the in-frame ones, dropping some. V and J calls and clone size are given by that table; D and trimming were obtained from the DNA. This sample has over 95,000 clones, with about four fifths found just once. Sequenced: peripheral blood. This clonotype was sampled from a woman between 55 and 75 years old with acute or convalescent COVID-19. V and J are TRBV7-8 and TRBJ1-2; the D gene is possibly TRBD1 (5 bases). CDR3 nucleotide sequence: TGTGCCAGCAGCTTAGCGCAGGCCCAGGGTGCAAGCTACACCTTC. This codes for CASSLAQAQGASYTF.